This T cell receptor beta chain was obtained from a study of T-cell reconstitution after alpha-beta-depleted transplantation in children (dated by TCRdb to between 2015 and 2016). In the study overall: T-cell immune reconstitution after TCRalphabeta/CD19-depleted allogeneic hematopoietic cell transplantation in children was quantitatively tracked in the study by means of TCR repertoire profiling. What the research found in general, with its limitations: The frequencies of hyperexpanded clones fell over the following months, and after one year, T-cell counts and TCRbeta diversity were mostly attributed to newly produced T cells. Apparently early alphabetaT-cell count recovery about two months after transplant reportedly relied on only several hundred rapidly expanded clones derived from non-depleted graft cells. In some patients, high TCRbeta diversity at day 60 was attributed to recipient T cells and intrathymic progenitors that had survived conditioning.

CDR1 and CDR2, looked up from the germline V gene, are SGHRS and YFSETQ. Deletion took 4 bases off V and 0 bases off J, with a span of 5 bases between the germline ends. The CDR3 goes from the cysteine to the phenylalanine over 13 residues. The entry retains the CDR3 DNA only, 39 bases that are in frame from base 1. This clonotype was counted ten times or more. Which antigen it targets is not known. Per-nucleotide qualities are absent, and no much larger clonotype sits a single base away. Library preparation used PCR. TCRdb lists the instrument as Illumina HiSeq 2500. TCR libraries were prepared with molecular barcoding, using unique molecular identifiers to normalize TCRbeta repertoire quantification. TCRdb redid the processing of the public reads, applying fastp at Q25 and MiXCR, and retained in-frame beta chains. Each CDR3 protein gets just one entry, which takes the most common genes and DNA from the rows behind it. The sample records under 85,000 distinct CDR3 sequences, around 18% of which are singletons. About 51% of the sample lies in the top ten.

This specimen's treatment or condition label, interpreted: allogeneic hematopoietic cell transplantation with graft depleted of TCRalphabeta T cells and CD19 B cells. Transplant recipients were children who received TCRalphabeta/CD19-depleted allogeneic hematopoietic cell grafts. In this chain, TRBV5-1 is recombined with TRBJ1-3; no D gene can be assigned with confidence. The source of this sequence is a male patient between 2 and 15 years old who had a stem cell transplant for acute lymphoblastic leukemia, so the T cells may come from the graft donor. The sample was PBMCs, mostly from graft donor cells, taken 360 days after TCRalphabeta/CD19-depleted stem cell transplant. The CDR3 amino acid sequence is: CASSTASGNTIYF. The bases read TGCGCCAGCAGCACGGCCTCTGGAAACACCATATATTTT.